This passage covers 16 T cell receptor beta chains from one sample sequenced in a study of shared clonotypes between healthy human individuals. Positive CCR7 selection of CD45RO-negative cells yielded the naive CD8 cells, and terminally differentiated effector memory CD45RA+ cells were excluded. Sequencing was performed with immunoSEQ multiplex PCR; in TCRdb, only in-frame clones are kept and a portion is missing. The table lists about 2.2 million clones, 90% to 95% of them singletons. The sample consisted of naive CD8+ T cells from PBMCs. These receptors all stem from a man in his late teens or twenties in good health. Some clones in this sample may be carry-over from other donors' samples.

The chain combines TRBV9 with TRBJ2-2, with 10 bases aligning to TRBD2. Germline CDR1 reads SGDLS; CDR2 reads YYNGEE. V lost 5 bases and J lost 0; bases outside the gene matches: 13. This CDR3 has 19 residues. The CDR3, as DNA: TGTGCCAGCAGTAGACCGGGACTAGCGCAATTCGCGAACACCGGGGAGCTGTTTTTT. As protein: CASSRPGLAQFANTGELFF.

The chain employs TRBV5-6 and TRBJ2-7; 7 bases match TRBD2. Germline V CDR1 and CDR2: SGHDT, YYEEEE. The CDR3 is 16 amino acids. V shed 0 bases, J shed 0 bases, and the junction held 6 bases outside the gene matches. The CDR3 is CASSLDRAGSSYEQYF. DNA of the CDR3: TGTGCCAGCAGCTTGGACCGAGCGGGAAGCTCCTACGAGCAGTACTTC.

The genes are TRBV27 and TRBJ1-1, with a weak D call TRBD1 (6 bases). Trimming shortened V by 4 bases and J by 0 bases, and 15 bases separated the two germline ends. Germline V gene lookup returns CDR1 MNHEY and CDR2 SMNVEV (reference sequence). CDR3 length equals 16 residues. CDR3 in amino acids: CASSSSRGEMNTEAFF. The CDR3 nucleotides read TGTGCCAGCAGTTCGAGCAGGGGCGAGATGAACACTGAAGCTTTCTTT.

The chain employs TRBV15 and TRBJ1-4, with 8 bases lining up with TRBD1. J gave up 6 bases and V 8 bases, and 11 bases lay outside the gene matches. CDR3 length equals 15 residues. Germline CDR1 reads LNHNV; CDR2 reads YYDKDF (reference sequence). The chain's CDR3 is CATDAGGAGYEKLFF. The CDR3 DNA sequence: TGTGCCACCGACGCAGGGGGCGCGGGTTATGAAAAACTGTTTTTT.

The chain is built from TRBV11-1 and TRBJ2-3, with D hard to call. CDR1 is SGHAT and CDR2 is FQDESV in the germline V gene (reference sequence). The V end was cut by 2 bases, the J end by 2 bases, with 11 bases between. The CDR3 contains 15 residues. The CDR3 coding sequence is TGTGCCAGCAGCTTATACGGCCCCATCACAGATACGCAGTATTTT. It codes for CASSLYGPITDTQYF.

This chain joins TRBV9 and TRBJ2-7; 7 bases fit TRBD1. Germline V gene data show CDR1 as SGDLS and CDR2 as YYNGEE. CDR3 size: 15 residues. V was clipped by 0 bases and J by 3 bases; unmatched bases: 6. CDR3 amino acids: CASSVELGQNYEQYF. The CDR3 nucleotides are TGTGCCAGCAGCGTAGAATTGGGACAGAACTACGAGCAGTACTTC.

The V and J genes are TRBV27 and TRBJ2-3; tentative D call: TRBD2 (6 bases). The CDR3 sequence is 14 residues long. Germline V gene data show CDR1 as MNHEY and CDR2 as SMNVEV (reference sequence). The germline V and J ends were trimmed by 9 bases and 6 bases, with 19 bases remaining between them. For the CDR3, the DNA is TGTGCCAGTTGGGACTCCGCCGGTGGGGATACGCAGTATTTT. Translating it yields CASWDSAGGDTQYF.

The chain has TRBV29-1 and TRBJ1-2; possible D gene TRBD1, 5 bases. Germline loops: CDR1 SQVTM, CDR2 ANQGSEA. Trimming left V 7 bases short and J 4 bases short, with 16 bases between. The CDR3 runs to 13 residues. In DNA form, the CDR3 reads TGCAGCGCCCTATCCCAGGGTGGCTATGGCTACACCTTC. Protein product: CSALSQGGYGYTF.

The CDR3 DNA is TGTGCCAGCAGCATCCGGGGAATTGGTAGTTTCTTT. Translation: CASSIRGIGSFF. The V and J genes are TRBV7-9 and TRBJ1-1; D is uncertain. This CDR3 spans 12 amino acids. Germline CDR1 reads SEHNR; CDR2 reads FQNEAQ (reference sequence). The ends were cut back, 5 bases at V and 13 bases at J, with 17 bases in the middle.

The V call is TRBV7-6, the J call TRBJ2-5; no clear D gene. There are 15 residues in the CDR3. Germline V gives CDR1 SGHVS, CDR2 FNYEAQ. Trimming stripped 1 base from V and 5 bases from J, with 14 bases between. CDR3 nucleotides: TGTGCCAGCAGCTTAGTAGATTCTCGCGAGGAGACCCAGTACTTC. Amino acid sequence: CASSLVDSREETQYF.

This CDR3 reads CASSPGAGETQYF. CDR3 in DNA: TGCGCCAGCAGCCCGGGGGCGGGGGAGACCCAGTACTTC. This rearrangement joins TRBV5-1 to TRBJ2-5, with D possibly called TRBD1 or TRBD2 (6 bases each). Trimming removed 4 bases from V and 5 bases from J, with 12 bases in between. The CDR3 is 13 residues long. Per germline, CDR1 SGHRS and CDR2 YFSETQ.

The chain combines TRBV7-8 with TRBJ2-2; TRBD2 aligns across 7 bases. The V gene end was trimmed by 5 bases and the J gene end by 2 bases; junction bases not matched to a gene: 11. The CDR3 is 17 amino acids. Germline-derived CDR1 and CDR2 are SGHVS and FQNEAQ. CDR3 sequence (DNA): TGTGCCAGCAGCGAAACTAGCGCCCATATTAACACCGGGGAGCTGTTTTTT. Its protein is CASSETSAHINTGELFF.

The V gene is TRBV11-1, the J gene TRBJ1-1; D is perhaps TRBD1 (5 bases). Germline loops: CDR1 SGHAT, CDR2 FQDESV (reference sequence). The CDR3 sequence is 15 residues long. The V end was cut by 2 bases, the J end by 0 bases, with 10 bases between. The CDR3 spells CASSLQGTMNTEAFF. The CDR3 coding sequence is TGTGCCAGCAGCTTACAGGGTACCATGAACACTGAAGCTTTCTTT. Complete variable domain (other parts from reference TRBV11-1 and TRBJ1-1): EAEVAQSPRYKITEKSQAVAFWCDPISGHATLYWYRQILGQGPELLVQFQDESVVDDSQLPKDRFSAERLKGVDSTLKIQPAELGDSAMYLCASSLQGTMNTEAFFGQGTRLTVV.

On this clone itself: The sample has other DNA sequences that encode this CDR3 too. The V call is TRBV4-1, the J call TRBJ2-3; D could derive from TRBD1 or TRBD2 (5 bases each). Germline-derived CDR1 and CDR2 are MGHRA and YSYEKL. The CDR3 spans 15 residues. With 2 bases removed from V and 6 bases from J, the gap between germline ends came to 15 bases. CDR3 residues: CASSQRREGTDTQYF. The CDR3 DNA sequence: TGCGCCAGCAGCCAACGCCGTGAGGGGACCGATACGCAGTATTTT.

This clone occurred once. This CDR3 is also generated by other DNA sequences in the sample. The chain uses TRBV7-9 and TRBJ2-3; D gene unclear. The V end was cut by 1 base, the J end by 3 bases, with 5 bases between. Looked up from germline, CDR1 is SEHNR and CDR2 is FQNEAQ (reference sequence). The CDR3 has 13 amino acids. DNA for the CDR3: TGTGCCAGCAGCTTAGTCCTGACAGATACGCAGTATTTT. Its translation: CASSLVLTDTQYF.

This clone was detected only a few times. Other DNA sequences of this sample code for an identical CDR3. Here the CDR3 reads CASSFNSYEQYF. For the CDR3, the DNA is TGTGCCAGCAGTTTCAACTCCTACGAGCAGTACTTC. This chain connects TRBV27 to TRBJ2-7; D is unclear. The V gene's germline CDR1 is MNHEY and CDR2 SMNVEV (reference sequence). Trimming left V 3 bases short and J 0 bases short, with 3 bases between. This CDR3 has 12 residues.